Listed below are T cell receptor beta chains from one sample, sequenced in a study of early T cells in non-severe SARS-CoV-2 infection. TCRdb redid the calling of the 5' RACE reads with MiXCR, one entry per CDR3 protein. The data hold 95,000 to 100,000 distinct CDR3 sequences, with roughly an eighth observed a single time. Sequencing was performed on whole blood. These receptor sequences come from an adult who was a healthcare worker with PCR-confirmed SARS-CoV-2 infection or an uninfected control (not recorded which). Each CDR3 is given with its conserved first and last residue. A D gene is named only where the DNA matches it firmly. Clone size is given for some rows only: seen once, a few or many times, or a class if the clone is expanded.

length | J | size | V | D | DNA | CDR3
13 | TRBJ2-7 | many | TRBV6-5 | NA | TGTGCCAGCCGTCCCGGGAGCTCCTACGAGCAGTACTTC | CASRPGSSYEQYF
15 | TRBJ1-1 | many | TRBV6-1 | NA | TGTGCCAGCAGTGAATTAGTTCTCATGAACACTGAAGCTTTCTTT | CASSELVLMNTEAFF
14 | TRBJ2-3 | NA | TRBV7-9 | NA | TGTGCCAGCAGCTCACGGACCTTCACAGATACGCAGTATTTT | CASSSRTFTDTQYF
16 | TRBJ2-3 | many | TRBV5-1 | NA | TGCGCCAGCAGCTTGGTCCCCAGAACTAGCACAGATACGCAGTATTTT | CASSLVPRTSTDTQYF
16 | TRBJ2-7 | many | TRBV20-1 | NA | TGCAGTGCTAGGCGGGCCGAGGGCAGGGACCCCTACGAGCAGTACTTC | CSARRAEGRDPYEQYF
14 | TRBJ2-7 | many | TRBV7-6 | TRBD1 | TGTGCCAGCAGCCTACAGGGGGCCGGCTACGAGCAGTACTTC | CASSLQGAGYEQYF
14 | TRBJ2-7 | few | TRBV28 | NA | TGTGCCAGCAGCCCCACGCTGGGGGCGGAGGAGCAGTACTTC | CASSPTLGAEEQYF
10 | TRBJ2-3 | few | TRBV20-1 | NA | TGCAGTGCTAGAGATCTAGCGCAGTATTTT | CSARDLAQYF
16 | TRBJ2-3 | NA | TRBV7-2 | TRBD2 | TGTGCCAGCAGCTGGCTGGGCGGGGGGAGCACAGATACGCAGTATTTT | CASSWLGGGSTDTQYF
15 | TRBJ1-3 | NA | TRBV29-1 | NA | TGCAGCGTCGAAGTATCATCAAAGGCTCGAAACACCATATATTTT | CSVEVSSKARNTIYF
16 | TRBJ1-4 | NA | TRBV4-1 | TRBD1 | TGCGCCAGCAGCCAAGGTCCCGACAGGGAATTTGAAAAACTGTTTTTT | CASSQGPDREFEKLFF
11 | TRBJ2-1 | few | TRBV7-2 | NA | TGTGCCAGCAGCCTATTTCAAGAGCAGTTCTTC | CASSLFQEQFF
13 | TRBJ1-1 | NA | TRBV9 | NA | TGTGCCAGCAGCCCTATCAGGGACCCTGAAGCTTTCTTT | CASSPIRDPEAFF
13 | TRBJ2-7 | once | TRBV28 | NA | TGTGCCAGCAGACCCCGGGGGTCCTACGAGCAGTACTTC | CASRPRGSYEQYF
19 | TRBJ2-1 | NA | TRBV4-3 | NA | TGCGCCAGCAGCCGCAAGATTTGGACCACCGGGACGGCCAACAATGAGCAGTTCTTC | CASSRKIWTTGTANNEQFF
14 | TRBJ1-4 | many | TRBV11-2 | NA | TGTGCCAGCAGCTTCCGGCCGTATAATGAAAAACTGTTTTTT | CASSFRPYNEKLFF
15 | TRBJ1-5 | NA | TRBV28 | NA | TGTGCCAGCAGCCCCTGGGGCAGGAGCAATCAGCCCCAGCATTTT | CASSPWGRSNQPQHF
11 | TRBJ1-5 | many | TRBV28 | NA | TGTGCCAGCAGTTTTAGTCAGCCCCAGCATTTT | CASSFSQPQHF
15 | TRBJ2-7 | many | TRBV10-3 | TRBD1 | TGTGCCATCAGTGATCACAGGGGAATTTCCTACGAGCAGTACTTC | CAISDHRGISYEQYF
10 | TRBJ2-1 | once | TRBV29-1 | NA | TGCGGCTCAGGGGATAGGGAGCAGTTCTTC | CGSGDREQFF
16 | TRBJ1-3 | few | TRBV9 | TRBD1 | TGTGCCAGCAGCGCCCAGACAGGGAACGCTGGAAACACCATATATTTT | CASSAQTGNAGNTIYF
18 | TRBJ1-1 | NA | TRBV6-6 | NA | TGTGCCAGCAGTTCATCCTCGTCCAGGGGCCTCATGAACACTGAAGCTTTCTTT | CASSSSSSRGLMNTEAFF
14 | TRBJ1-2 | NA | TRBV20-1 | TRBD1 | TGCAGTGTAGGACAGGGGGCAAGGAAGAATGGCTACACCTTC | CSVGQGARKNGYTF